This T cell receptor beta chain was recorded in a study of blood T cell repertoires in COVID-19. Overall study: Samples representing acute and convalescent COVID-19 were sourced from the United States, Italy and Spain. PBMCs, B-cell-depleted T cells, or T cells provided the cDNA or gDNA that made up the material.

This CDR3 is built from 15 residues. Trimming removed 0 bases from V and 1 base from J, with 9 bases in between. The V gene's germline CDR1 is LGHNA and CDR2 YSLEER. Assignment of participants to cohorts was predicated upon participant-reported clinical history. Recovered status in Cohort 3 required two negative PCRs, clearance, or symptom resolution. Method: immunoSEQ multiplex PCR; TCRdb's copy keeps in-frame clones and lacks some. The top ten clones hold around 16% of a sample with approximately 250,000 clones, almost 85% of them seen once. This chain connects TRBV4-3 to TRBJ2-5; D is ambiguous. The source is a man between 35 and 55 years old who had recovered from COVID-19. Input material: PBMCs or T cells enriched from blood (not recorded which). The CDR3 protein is CASSQDLHSQETQYF. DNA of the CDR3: TGCGCCAGCAGCCAAGATCTTCACAGCCAAGAGACCCAGTACTTC.